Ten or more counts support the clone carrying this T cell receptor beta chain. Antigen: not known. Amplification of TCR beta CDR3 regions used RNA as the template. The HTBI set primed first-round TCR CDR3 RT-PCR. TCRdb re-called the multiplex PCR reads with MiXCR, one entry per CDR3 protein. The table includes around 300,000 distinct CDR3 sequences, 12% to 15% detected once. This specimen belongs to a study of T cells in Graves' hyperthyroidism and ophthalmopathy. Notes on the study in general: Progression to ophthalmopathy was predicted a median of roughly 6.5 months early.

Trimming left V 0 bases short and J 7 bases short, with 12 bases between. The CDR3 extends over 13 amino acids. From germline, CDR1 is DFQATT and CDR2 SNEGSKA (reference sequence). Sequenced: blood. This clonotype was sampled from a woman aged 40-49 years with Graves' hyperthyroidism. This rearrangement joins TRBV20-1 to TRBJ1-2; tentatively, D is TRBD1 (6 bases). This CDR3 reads CSARDTGPGGYTF. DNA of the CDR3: TGCAGTGCTAGAGACACAGGGCCCGGTGGCTACACCTTC.